A single sample gave rise to the 14 T cell receptor beta chains below, sequenced in a study of T cell repertoires in cytomegalovirus infection. TCRdb re-analysed the reads in MiXCR, keeping a single row per CDR3 protein. The sample consists of approximately 490,000 distinct CDR3 sequences, about 11% of them appearing once. Sequencing was carried out using PBMCs. Receptor source: a human donor in good health (CMV status not recorded). Some clones in this sample may be carry-over from other donors' samples.

The V and J genes are TRBV20-1 and TRBJ1-5; a possible D gene is TRBD1 (5 bases). In germline, CDR1 is DFQATT, CDR2 SNEGSKA (reference sequence). Trimming took 5 bases from V and 2 from J, leaving 13 bases between them. The CDR3 has 14 amino acids. The CDR3 spells CSALNPGGNQPQHF. The CDR3 DNA reads TGCAGTGCTCTTAACCCGGGGGGCAATCAGCCCCAGCATTTT.

This clonotype has a count of ten or more. The chain links TRBV10-3 to TRBJ2-5; possibly TRBD1 for D (7 bases). The germline V and J ends were trimmed by 3 bases and 1 base, with 15 bases remaining between them. The CDR3 runs 16 residues. Looked up from germline, CDR1 is ENHRY and CDR2 is SYGVKD. The CDR3, as DNA: TGTGCCATCAGTGAAGGGATGCGGGACAGCCAAGAGACCCAGTACTTC. Encoded protein: CAISEGMRDSQETQYF.

The sample holds many counts of this clonotype. The V call is TRBV7-8, the J call TRBJ1-2; perhaps TRBD1 as D (6 bases). V was cut by 5 bases and J by 1 base, with 11 bases left in between. CDR3 length equals 14 residues. CDR1 and CDR2 (germline): SGHVS, FQNEAQ. CDR3 sequence reads: CASSPVGGNYGYTF. DNA for the CDR3: TGTGCCAGCAGCCCCGTAGGGGGTAACTATGGCTACACCTTC. Full variable domain (remainder filled in from reference TRBV7-8 and TRBJ1-2): GAGVSQSPRYKVAKRGQDVALRCDPISGHVSLFWYQQALGQGPEFLTYFQNEAQLDKSGLPSDRFFAERPEGSVSTLKIQRTQQEDSAVYLCASSPVGGNYGYTFGSGTRLTVV.

This clonotype came up many times. V and J are TRBV7-8 and TRBJ2-3; 7 nucleotides agree with TRBD1. This CDR3 contains 16 residues. Trimming removed 5 bases from V and 0 bases from J; junction bases left unmatched: 8. Germline-derived CDR1 and CDR2 are SGHVS and FQNEAQ. CDR3: CASSLVQGLSTDTQYF. CDR3 coding DNA: TGTGCCAGCAGCCTTGTACAGGGGCTAAGCACAGATACGCAGTATTTT.

This rearrangement joins TRBV25-1 to TRBJ1-2, with TRBD1 as a possible D gene (6 bases). Deletions cut 0 bases from V and 8 bases from J, with 10 bases between. CDR3 length equals 13 residues. Germline V lookup: CDR1 MGHDK, CDR2 SYGVNS. CDR3 in amino acids: CASSEYWDKGYTF. In nucleotides, the CDR3 is TGTGCCAGCAGTGAATATTGGGACAAGGGCTACACCTTC.

This sequence joins TRBV5-1 and TRBJ1-1; D gene unclear. Trimming took 0 bases from V and 4 from J, leaving 16 bases between them. The CDR3 loop spans 16 amino acids. CDR1 is SGHRS and CDR2 is YFSETQ in the germline V gene. CDR3 loop: CASSLEEGMQGTEAFF. CDR3 bases: TGCGCCAGCAGCTTGGAAGAAGGTATGCAAGGCACTGAAGCTTTCTTT.

This clonotype was detected many times. The chain combines TRBV19 with TRBJ2-2; TRBD2 agrees at 7 bases. The CDR3 has 15 residues. CDR1 LNHDA and CDR2 SQIVND come from the germline V gene (reference sequence). V gave up 7 bases and J gave up 0 bases; unmatched junction bases: 5. DNA of the CDR3: TGTGCCAGTAAGCGGGGTGGCCCGAACACCGGGGAGCTGTTTTTT. Translating it yields CASKRGGPNTGELFF.

The genes are TRBV9 and TRBJ1-2; TRBD1 aligns across 7 bases. The germline V gene has CDR1 SGDLS and CDR2 YYNGEE. V trimming: 3 bases; J trimming: 5 bases; junction bases outside the gene matches: 7. The CDR3 totals 14 residues. The CDR3 nucleotides are TGTGCCAGCAGCGCCGACAGGGCCTCATATGGCTACACCTTC. Translation gives CASSADRASYGYTF.

This clonotype has a count of ten or more. As DNA, the CDR3 is TGCAGTGCTAGACTGGACAGAGAGCAGTTCTTC. The encoded protein is CSARLDREQFF. This chain joins TRBV20-1 and TRBJ2-1; TRBD1 is a possible D gene (6 bases). This CDR3 has 11 residues. V was clipped by 2 bases and J by 10 bases, with 9 bases between them. CDR1 and CDR2 from the germline V gene are DFQATT and SNEGSKA (reference sequence).

This clonotype was found a few times. The chain recombines TRBV28 with TRBJ2-3; 12 bases match TRBD2. V was pared by 5 bases and J by 9 bases, with 6 bases of the junction left unmatched. The CDR3 extends over 14 amino acids. In germline, CDR1 is MDHEN, CDR2 SYDVKM. The CDR3 spells CASSTLAGGETQYF. The DNA for the CDR3 is TGTGCCAGCAGTACACTAGCGGGAGGAGAAACGCAGTATTTT.

The sample holds many counts of this clonotype. This rearrangement joins TRBV6-5 to TRBJ2-1; 9 nucleotides agree with TRBD2. V dropped 8 bases and J dropped 9; count of bases not matched to a gene: 8. The CDR3 has 13 residues. The germline gives CDR1 MNHEY, CDR2 SVGAGI. The CDR3: CASYSGRGVEQFF. The CDR3 coding sequence is TGTGCCAGCTATAGCGGGAGAGGTGTTGAGCAGTTCTTC.

This chain connects TRBV6-1 to TRBJ1-2; perhaps TRBD1 as D (6 bases). This CDR3 region has 14 residues. Between the trimmed V and J ends, which lost 4 bases and 8 bases, there was a span of 17 bases. In germline, CDR1 is MNHNS, CDR2 SASEGT. The CDR3 coding sequence is TGTGCCAGCAGTGGTGGGGGCAGGGGTGGAGGCTACACCTTC. It encodes CASSGGGRGGGYTF.

This clonotype showed up many times. The chain uses TRBV20-1 and TRBJ2-7; TRBD2 matches 7 bases. The length of the CDR3 is 12 residues. J lost 4 bases, V lost 6 bases, and 6 bases had no gene match. Germline CDR1 reads DFQATT; CDR2 reads SNEGSKA (reference sequence). This CDR3 reads CSAPGTTYEQYF. The CDR3 nucleotides read TGCAGTGCCCCCGGGACTACGTACGAGCAGTACTTC.

The V gene is TRBV20-1, the J gene TRBJ1-1, with 7 positions matching TRBD1. This CDR3 region has 11 residues. Losses at the gene ends were 5 bases for V and 5 bases for J; bases not matched to a gene: 2. CDR1 DFQATT and CDR2 SNEGSKA come from the germline V gene (reference sequence). Here the CDR3 reads CSAPDRTEAFF. CDR3 nucleotide sequence: TGCAGTGCTCCGGACAGGACTGAAGCTTTCTTT.